This T cell receptor beta chain was identified in a study of shared clonotypes between healthy human individuals. On the study more broadly: Each donor had three CD4 naive, three CD4 memory, two CD8 naive and one CD8 memory plate.

Sequenced by immunoSEQ multiplex PCR; TCRdb stores in-frame clones only, minus some. Counted here are about 2.4 million clones, around nine tenths occurring once; the ten biggest clones make up roughly 0.13%. CDR1 and CDR2 (germline): SGHVS, FQNEAQ. The CDR3 covers 16 residues. The V end lost 0 bases, the J end lost 3 bases, and 15 bases lay between the germline ends. Sequenced material: naive CD4+ T cells sorted from blood. Subset of the sample: CD45RA+ positively selected. The source of this sequence is a man aged 18 to 30 in good health. The rearrangement joins TRBV7-8 to TRBJ2-7, with D possibly being TRBD1 (5 bases). In DNA, the CDR3 is TGTGCCAGCAGCTTAGCGCCAGGGAACATAGTCTACGAGCAGTACTTC. Protein product: CASSLAPGNIVYEQYF.